Each of the 22 T cell receptor beta chains below was sequenced from the same sample in a study of early T cells in non-severe SARS-CoV-2 infection. TCRdb passed the 5' RACE reads through MiXCR, listing each CDR3 protein once. The sample carries roughly 64,000 distinct CDR3 sequences, roughly 9% recorded once. Sequenced here: whole blood, sampled at baseline. These TCRs come from an adult who was a healthcare worker with PCR-confirmed SARS-CoV-2 infection or an uninfected control (not recorded which).

This clonotype has a handful of counts. V is TRBV7-2 and J is TRBJ2-5; possible D gene TRBD2, 6 bases. This CDR3 spans 15 amino acids. Germline V lookup: CDR1 SGHTA, CDR2 FQGNSA. The germline V and J ends were trimmed by 5 bases and 3 bases, with 16 bases remaining between them. CDR3 in DNA: TGTGCCAGCAGCACCGGCGGGACGGGGAAAGAGACCCAGTACTTC. Protein: CASSTGGTGKETQYF.

The CDR3 DNA reads TGCAGCGTAGTTACAGGGGGCTGGGGTACTGAAGCTTTCTTT. Its translation: CSVVTGGWGTEAFF. The gene calls are TRBV29-1 and TRBJ1-1; 9 bases map to TRBD1. CDR1 is SQVTM, CDR2 ANQGSEA, per germline. This CDR3 spans 14 amino acids. V lost 6 bases and J lost 5; bases outside the gene matches: 10.

V usage is TRBV19 and J usage is TRBJ1-2; D is ambiguous. The CDR3 sequence is 12 residues long. CDR1 and CDR2 from the germline V gene are LNHDA and SQIVND (reference sequence). V shed 9 bases and J shed 3 bases, with 11 bases lying between them. The CDR3 loop is CASTQNYYGYTF. CDR3 sequence (DNA): TGTGCCAGCACACAGAATTACTATGGCTACACCTTC.

Only a few counts were recorded for this clonotype. This sequence joins TRBV5-1 and TRBJ2-3; 8 nucleotides agree with TRBD1. This CDR3 has 14 amino acids. V was clipped by 4 bases and J by 6 bases; unmatched bases: 7. Germline values: CDR1 SGHRS, CDR2 YFSETQ. The CDR3 loop is CASSMGQAADTQYF. Here the CDR3 DNA reads TGCGCCAGCAGCATGGGACAGGCGGCCGATACGCAGTATTTT.

This clonotype has at least ten counts. The chain couples TRBV12-3 or TRBV12-4 to TRBJ2-7; 7 bases line up with TRBD2. This CDR3 region has 11 residues. The V and J ends lost 8 bases and 5 bases, in that order; junction bases with no gene match: 3. The CDR3 DNA sequence: TGTGCCAGCGCACGGGGGGACGAGCAGTACTTC. Protein product: CASARGDEQYF.

The chain joins TRBV25-1 to TRBJ2-5, with 7 bases fitting TRBD1. The length of the CDR3 is 19 residues. Germline V gene lookup returns CDR1 MGHDK and CDR2 SYGVNS. With 4 bases clipped from V and 0 bases from J, the junction kept 17 bases outside the gene matches. CDR3 sequence: CASSGTGVRRETYQETQYF. CDR3 nucleotides: TGTGCCAGCAGTGGAACAGGGGTCCGACGTGAAACGTACCAAGAGACCCAGTACTTC.

This clonotype came up a few times. The gene calls are TRBV6-1 and TRBJ2-7; D possibly corresponds to TRBD1 (5 bases). There are 15 residues in the CDR3. V lost 7 bases to trimming and J lost 0 bases, with 16 bases between them. In germline, CDR1 is MNHNS, CDR2 SASEGT. As DNA, the CDR3 is TGTGCCAGCACCCCCTGGCAGGGAAGCTCCTACGAGCAGTACTTC. Its translation is CASTPWQGSSYEQYF.

J is TRBJ1-5 and V is TRBV6-6, with a possible D match to TRBD1 (5 bases). CDR1 is MNHNY and CDR2 is SVGAGI in the germline V gene (reference sequence). V lost 2 bases, J lost 0 bases, and 11 bases lay in between. This CDR3 region has 16 residues. CDR3 sequence reads: CASSYGDGYSNQPQHF. CDR3 sequence (DNA): TGTGCCAGCAGTTACGGGGACGGGTATAGCAATCAGCCCCAGCATTTT.

This clonotype occurred a few times. V usage is TRBV20-1 and J usage is TRBJ1-2; D perhaps matches TRBD1 (5 bases). This CDR3 is 16 amino acids long. In germline, CDR1 is DFQATT, CDR2 SNEGSKA (reference sequence). Trimming took 5 bases from V and 0 from J, leaving 19 bases between them. This chain's CDR3 is CSALRGEVPSNYGYTF. CDR3 in DNA: TGCAGTGCTCTTCGGGGGGAGGTCCCGTCTAACTATGGCTACACCTTC.

The sample holds a few counts of this clonotype. The V and J genes are TRBV14 and TRBJ2-3; D possibly uses TRBD1 or TRBD2 (5 bases each). Per the germline V gene, CDR1 is SGHDN and CDR2 is FVKESK. The CDR3 covers 15 residues. V was cut by 0 bases and J by 4 bases, with 11 bases left in between. The CDR3 loop is CASSQDLTGPDTQYF. The DNA of the CDR3 is TGTGCCAGCAGCCAAGATCTTACGGGGCCAGATACGCAGTATTTT.

The chain recombines TRBV6-2 or TRBV6-3 with TRBJ2-7, with D perhaps given as TRBD1 or TRBD2 (6 bases each). The V gene's germline CDR1 is MNHEY and CDR2 SVGEGT. Trimming took off 5 bases at V and 4 bases at J, with 18 bases between the two ends. The length of the CDR3 is 15 residues. CDR3 region: CASSRTGGFSYEQYF. The CDR3 coding sequence is TGTGCCAGCAGTAGGACCGGGGGCTTTTCGTACGAGCAGTACTTC.

There are a few counts of this clonotype. The V call is TRBV7-3, the J call TRBJ2-3; no clear D gene. Germline CDR1 and CDR2: SGHTA and FQGTGA. The CDR3 spans 14 residues. The V end lost 7 bases, the J end lost 2 bases, and 13 bases lay between the germline ends. CDR3 DNA sequence: TGTGCCAGCAACTCGGGTTTACACACAGATACGCAGTATTTT. Residues: CASNSGLHTDTQYF.

This clonotype was observed a handful of times. The J gene is TRBJ2-1, the V gene TRBV29-1, with D maybe TRBD2 (6 bases). The CDR3 contains 16 residues. Germline V CDR1 and CDR2: SQVTM, ANQGSEA. Deletions cut 0 bases from V and 2 bases from J, with 14 bases between. The CDR3 loop reads CSVEDSRGATYNEQFF. The CDR3 DNA is TGCAGCGTTGAAGATTCGCGGGGAGCGACCTACAATGAGCAGTTCTTC.

The J gene is TRBJ1-2, the V gene TRBV6-5; 10 bases are a match to TRBD1. V dropped 2 bases and J dropped 6; count of bases not matched to a gene: 3. The CDR3 sequence is 14 residues long. The V gene's germline CDR1 is MNHEY and CDR2 SVGAGI. CDR3 DNA: TGTGCCAGCAGTTACCCTGGGACAGGGGATGGCTACACCTTC. This codes for CASSYPGTGDGYTF.

The J gene is TRBJ1-2, the V gene TRBV7-8; no clear D gene. V was trimmed by 5 bases and J by 4 bases, leaving 11 bases between them. This CDR3 has 13 amino acids. The germline gives CDR1 SGHVS, CDR2 FQNEAQ. The chain's CDR3 is CASSTERTYGYTF. CDR3 DNA sequence: TGTGCCAGCAGCACTGAGAGGACCTATGGCTACACCTTC.

At least ten counts were recorded for this clonotype. The chain recombines TRBV19 with TRBJ2-3, with 10 bases that match TRBD2. Germline assignment: CDR1 LNHDA and CDR2 SQIVND (reference sequence). CDR3 length: 18 amino acids. V lost 4 bases, J lost 1 base, and 11 bases stayed unmatched. The CDR3 sequence is CASSNPSGRYSGTDTQYF. As DNA, the CDR3 is TGTGCCAGTAGTAACCCTAGCGGGAGATATTCGGGCACAGATACGCAGTATTTT.

This clonotype showed up just a few times. V usage is TRBV12-3 or TRBV12-4 and J usage is TRBJ1-2; D remains unclear. CDR3 size: 13 residues. V was clipped by 6 bases and J by 7 bases, with 15 bases between them. The chain's CDR3 is CASSYRLVAGYTF. The CDR3 bases are TGTGCCAGCAGCTATCGTTTGGTAGCTGGCTACACCTTC.

The chain is built from TRBV20-1 and TRBJ2-7, with 8 bases lining up with TRBD2. Germline CDR1 DFQATT, CDR2 SNEGSKA (reference sequence). This CDR3 is built from 13 residues. The trim removed 3 bases at V and 2 bases at J, leaving 3 bases unmatched. The CDR3 nucleotides are TGCAGTGCTAGCGGGAGGGCCCCCTACGAGCAGTACTTC. Translating it yields CSASGRAPYEQYF.

The chain recombines TRBV27 with TRBJ2-3, with D perhaps matching TRBD1 or TRBD2 (5 bases each). Germline V gene sequence: CDR1 MNHEY, CDR2 SMNVEV (reference sequence). V lost 10 bases and J 3 bases, leaving 20 bases between the germline ends. The CDR3 consists of 15 residues. The CDR3 sequence: CAIRELGRATDTQYF. The CDR3 DNA is TGTGCCATCAGGGAACTAGGTCGAGCTACAGATACGCAGTATTTT.

This sequence joins TRBV13 and TRBJ2-7; D perhaps matches TRBD2 (5 bases). The CDR3 extends over 15 amino acids. Germline assignment: CDR1 PRHDT and CDR2 FYEKMQ (reference sequence). V dropped 0 bases and J dropped 3 bases, with 12 bases sitting between them. This CDR3 is CASSLGLRDLYEQYF. As DNA, the CDR3 is TGTGCCAGCAGCTTAGGCCTCCGGGATCTCTACGAGCAGTACTTC.

The rearrangement joins TRBV7-2 to TRBJ2-7, with 9 positions matching TRBD1. Germline lookup yields CDR1 SGHTA and CDR2 FQGNSA. The CDR3 totals 15 residues. Trimming at V came to 5 bases and at J to 1 base, leaving 6 bases not matched to a gene. Here the CDR3 reads CASSRRDRASYEQYF. The CDR3 DNA is TGTGCCAGCAGCCGCCGGGACAGGGCTTCCTACGAGCAGTACTTC.

This clonotype was detected ten times or more. The V and J genes are TRBV7-6 and TRBJ2-1; 11 nucleotides align to TRBD2. The CDR3 covers 17 residues. The V and J ends lost 0 bases and 6 bases, in that order; junction bases with no gene match: 7. CDR1 SGHVS and CDR2 FNYEAQ come from the germline V gene. The CDR3 here is CASSLALLAGAPNEQFF. Here the CDR3 DNA reads TGTGCCAGCAGCTTAGCTTTACTAGCGGGAGCTCCCAATGAGCAGTTCTTC.